The sequence of this T cell receptor beta chain was determined in a study of shared clonotypes between healthy human individuals. The study's findings and limits: Approximately 5.1% was the fraction of naive CD4 clonotypes found shared across a handful of donors. An expected dependence of interdonor clonotype sharing on sequencing depth was noted.

Naive-designated CD8 cells lacked CD45RO, were positively enriched for CCR7, and omitted terminally differentiated effector memory CD45RA+ cells. On this clone itself: Antigen unknown. Other DNA variants within this sample encode the same CDR3.

Assay runs were performed at deep level. In the original analysis: Junction-only sequences without quality scores were provided by ImmunoSEQ, so filtering was different. The table came from immunoSEQ multiplex PCR; TCRdb's copy has only in-frame clones and leaves some out. From that table come the V and J calls and clone size; the DNA was used to work out D and trimming. The sample comprises 800,000 to 950,000 clones, just over 95% of which are singletons, and less than 0.25% rests with the top ten. Material for sequencing was naive CD8+ T cells sorted from blood. This TCR came from a man younger than 40 in good health.

This chain's CDR3 is CASSSGTASYEQYF. Written as DNA, the CDR3 is TGTGCCAGCAGCTCCGGGACGGCATCCTACGAGCAGTACTTC. The chain carries TRBV5-6 and TRBJ2-7; D assignment may be TRBD1 or TRBD2 (5 bases each). CDR3 length equals 14 residues. Deletions cut 3 bases from V and 1 base from J, with 11 bases between. Germline loops: CDR1 SGHDT, CDR2 YYEEEE.